The source of this T cell receptor beta chain is a study of T cells after yellow fever vaccination. Notes on the study in general: Highly abundant clonotypes carried over from the bulk population could end up in FACS-sorted repertoires as contaminants.

This clonotype was recorded at least ten times. The target antigen is unknown. Using its own MiXCR run on the 5' RACE reads, TCRdb lists one record per CDR3 protein. Counted here are around 73,000 distinct CDR3 sequences, approximately 7.5% occurring once; the ten biggest clones make up more than 35%. CDR3 length: 13 residues. Trimming cost V 7 bases and J 8 bases, with 15 bases left between them. This chain links TRBV12-3 or TRBV12-4 with TRBJ2-1; D may be TRBD1 (5 bases). Sample: CD8+ T cells sorted from PBMCs, taken on the day of the yellow fever booster vaccination. The receptor was derived from a man between 25 and 39 years old who received the YFV17D yellow fever vaccine. In DNA form, the CDR3 reads TGTGCCAGCACCGCCGGATGGGGCGATGAGCAGTTCTTC. Its translation: CASTAGWGDEQFF.